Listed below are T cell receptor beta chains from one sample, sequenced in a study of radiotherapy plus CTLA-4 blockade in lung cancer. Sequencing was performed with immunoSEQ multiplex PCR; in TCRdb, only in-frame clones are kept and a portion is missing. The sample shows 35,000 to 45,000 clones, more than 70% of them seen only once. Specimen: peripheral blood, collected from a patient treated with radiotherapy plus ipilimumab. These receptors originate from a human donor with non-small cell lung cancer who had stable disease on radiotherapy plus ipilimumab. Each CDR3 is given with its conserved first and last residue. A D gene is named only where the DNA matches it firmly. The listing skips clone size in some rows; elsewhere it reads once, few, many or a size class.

CASSYSERRTQHF,TGTGCCAGCAGTTACTCGGAGCGGCGCACCCAGCATTTT,few,TRBJ1-5,TRBV6-6,13,-
CASSMAGGTVGEQYF,TGTGCCAGTAGTATGGCTGGGGGGACAGTTGGCGAGCAGTACTTC,-,TRBJ2-7,TRBV19,15,-
CASSLVASGGSYEQYF,TGTGCCAGCAGCTTAGTGGCTAGCGGAGGCTCCTACGAGCAGTACTTC,-,TRBJ2-7,TRBV7-2,16,TRBD2
CASGQGNSGRTISGGELFF,TGCGCCAGCGGCCAAGGAAATAGCGGGAGGACAATAAGCGGCGGGGAGCTGTTTTTT,-,TRBJ2-2,TRBV4-3,19,TRBD2
CASSYNPDRARAEAFF,TGTGCCAGCAGTTATAATCCGGACAGGGCGCGTGCTGAAGCTTTCTTT,-,TRBJ1-1,TRBV6-5,16,TRBD1
CASSSGLNQPQHF,TGTGCCAGCAGTTCAGGGTTGAATCAGCCCCAGCATTTT,few,TRBJ1-5,TRBV2,13,-
CASSPTSGASYNEQFF,TGTGCCAGCTCACCAACATCAGGGGCATCCTACAATGAGCAGTTCTTC,-,TRBJ2-1,TRBV18,16,-
CASSERPYPTDTQYF,TGTGCCAGCAGTGAGAGGCCCTACCCCACAGATACGCAGTATTTT,few,TRBJ2-3,TRBV6-1,15,-
CASSTQAQGNTEAFF,TGTGCCAGCAGCACACAAGCCCAGGGTAACACTGAAGCTTTCTTT,-,TRBJ1-1,TRBV7-3,15,-
CASSLDPPGQGHEQYF,TGTGCCAGCAGCTTGGACCCGCCGGGACAGGGGCACGAGCAGTACTTC,once,TRBJ2-7,TRBV7-6,16,TRBD1
CASSFSSGSFNEQFF,TGTGCCAGCAGCTTTAGCAGCGGGAGTTTTAATGAGCAGTTCTTC,-,TRBJ2-1,TRBV11-3,15,TRBD2
CASSKDRVSYEQYF,TGTGCCAGCAGCAAGGACAGGGTGAGCTACGAGCAGTACTTC,-,TRBJ2-7,TRBV7-8,14,TRBD1
CASIYLAAPGNEQFF,TGTGCCAGCATTTACCTAGCCGCACCAGGTAATGAGCAGTTCTTC,-,TRBJ2-1,TRBV2,15,-
CATSPELGRSNYGYTF,TGTGCCACCAGCCCAGAACTAGGGCGCTCCAACTATGGCTACACCTTC,-,TRBJ1-2,TRBV15,16,-
CASSLVGGGYEQYF,TGTGCCAGCAGCTTAGTGGGAGGGGGCTACGAGCAGTACTTC,-,TRBJ2-7,TRBV13,14,-
CASRRLVTDTQYF,TGTGCCAGCAGACGACTAGTCACAGATACGCAGTATTTT,-,TRBJ2-3,TRBV28,13,-
CASSQEEDPGNTIYF,TGTGCCAGCAGCCAAGAGGAGGACCCTGGAAACACCATATATTTT,-,TRBJ1-3,TRBV4-2,15,-